Each of the 25 T cell receptor beta chains below was sequenced from the same sample in a study of graft-versus-host responses after intestinal transplantation. Repertoires were generated with immunoSEQ multiplex PCR, while TCRdb's copy carries only in-frame clones and drops some. The sample lists about 12,000 clones; about 86% were seen once. Source: PBMCs, taken roughly 130 days after transplant. Source of these receptors: a human patient who received an intestinal transplant, so some T cells may come from the graft donor.

This clone appeared a few times. V and J are TRBV5-1 and TRBJ2-7, with 12 bases identical to TRBD2. Germline CDR1 and CDR2: SGHRS and YFSETQ. This CDR3 region has 15 residues. The junction had 7 bases not matched to a gene; V was cut back by 4 bases and J by 5 bases. The CDR3, as DNA: TGCGCCAGCAGCGCGGGACTAGCGGGTAGGGACGAGCAGTACTTC. Protein sequence: CASSAGLAGRDEQYF.

The chain couples TRBV7-3 to TRBJ1-1; the match to TRBD1 covers 9 bases. The CDR3 is made up of 15 amino acids. CDR1 is SGHTA, CDR2 FQGTGA, per germline. Losses at the gene ends were 4 bases for V and 5 bases for J; bases not matched to a gene: 8. CDR3 nucleotides: TGTGCCAGCAGCTACTCAGGACAGGGGCGGACTGAAGCTTTCTTT. This encodes CASSYSGQGRTEAFF.

V and J are TRBV5-1 and TRBJ2-3, with unresolved D. The CDR3 loop spans 15 amino acids. Trimming left V 0 bases short and J 1 base short, with 9 bases between. Germline V gene lookup returns CDR1 SGHRS and CDR2 YFSETQ. The CDR3 DNA follows: TGCGCCAGCAGCTTGGATCCGTTGGGCACAGATACGCAGTATTTT. Its protein product is CASSLDPLGTDTQYF.

V and J are TRBV6-6 and TRBJ2-3; TRBD1 matches at 9 bases. V lost 0 bases, J lost 5 bases, and 3 bases stayed unmatched. The CDR3 spans 15 residues. Germline-derived CDR1 and CDR2 are MNHNY and SVGAGI (reference sequence). The CDR3 coding sequence is TGTGCCAGCAGTTACTCGACAGGGGGAATAGATACGCAGTATTTT. It yields the protein CASSYSTGGIDTQYF.

The chain links TRBV10-2 to TRBJ2-7; TRBD1 matches 10 bases. The length of the CDR3 is 14 residues. Germline-derived CDR1 and CDR2 are WSHSY and SAAADI. V dropped 4 bases and J dropped 3; count of bases not matched to a gene: 3. DNA of the CDR3: TGCGCCAGCAGTGTCCGGGACAGGGGCTACGAGCAGTACTTC. Protein product: CASSVRDRGYEQYF.

The CDR3, as DNA: TGTGCCAGCAGTGAAGATGACAGCTACGAGCAGTACTTC. This sequence encodes CASSEDDSYEQYF. The chain couples TRBV2 to TRBJ2-7; perhaps TRBD1 as D (5 bases). V lost 1 base and J lost 3, with 7 bases in between. CDR1 and CDR2 (germline): SNHLY, FYNNEI. CDR3 length equals 13 residues.

The gene calls are TRBV11-2 and TRBJ2-5; TRBD2 is a possible D gene (5 bases). CDR3 length equals 15 residues. The germline V and J ends were trimmed by 2 bases and 4 bases, with 14 bases remaining between them. The germline gives CDR1 SGHAT, CDR2 FQNNGV. CDR3: CASSLRRGSGETQYF. The CDR3 DNA reads as TGTGCCAGCAGCTTAAGACGTGGGAGTGGAGAGACCCAGTACTTC.

This chain connects TRBV4-1 to TRBJ2-5, with D maybe TRBD1 (5 bases). The CDR3 has 16 residues. Trimming pared 1 base from V and 4 bases from J, leaving 16 bases between. The germline CDR1 and CDR2 sequences are MGHRA and YSYEKL. CDR3 in amino acids: CASSQGTGPVGETQYF. In DNA, the CDR3 is TGCGCCAGCAGCCAAGGAACAGGCCCGGTAGGAGAGACCCAGTACTTC.

The J gene is TRBJ2-7, the V gene TRBV11-2; 8 bases are a match to TRBD1. The germline V gene encodes CDR1 SGHAT and CDR2 FQNNGV. J was trimmed by 0 bases and V by 7 bases; bases with no gene match: 5. CDR3 length equals 14 residues. For the CDR3, the DNA is TGTGCCAGCAAAATAACAGGGGGCTCCTACGAGCAGTACTTC. Its translation is CASKITGGSYEQYF. The full variable domain, in which reference TRBV11-2 and TRBJ2-7 provide the parts outside the CDR3, is EAGVAQSPRYKIIEKRQSVAFWCNPISGHATLYWYQQILGQGPKLLIQFQNNGVVDDSQLPKDRFSAERLKGVDSTLKIQPAKLEDSAVYLCASKITGGSYEQYFGPGTRLTVT.

The rearrangement links TRBV6-5 to TRBJ2-7, with TRBD1 matching over 7 bases. J lost 0 bases, V lost 6 bases, and 8 bases had no gene match. CDR1 and CDR2 from the germline V gene are MNHEY and SVGAGI. The CDR3 totals 15 residues. CDR3 amino acids: CASSQTGTASYEQYF. Here the CDR3 DNA reads TGTGCCAGCAGCCAAACCGGGACAGCCTCCTACGAGCAGTACTTC.

In the case of this clone: One junction end does not reproduce the germline sequence, and a read error may be involved. The chain employs TRBV2 and TRBJ2-1, with TRBD2 as a possible D gene (6 bases). Germline V gene lookup returns CDR1 SNHLY and CDR2 FYNNEI. The CDR3 has 14 amino acids. The CDR3: CASSERGYYSEQFF. The DNA of the CDR3 is TGTGCCAGCAGTGAACGGGGGTATTACAGTGAGCAGTTCTTC.

The chain employs TRBV7-8 and TRBJ2-1, with D unresolved. CDR3 length: 12 residues. V lost 4 bases and J lost 10, with 11 bases in between. From germline, CDR1 is SGHVS and CDR2 FQNEAQ. CDR3 amino acids: CASSWAVAEQFF. CDR3 nucleotide sequence: TGTGCCAGCAGCTGGGCGGTTGCGGAGCAGTTCTTC.

CDR3 protein: CASSGPTLANEQFF. Here the CDR3 DNA reads TGTGCCAGCAGTGGCCCCACACTAGCCAATGAGCAGTTCTTC. This chain links TRBV6-5 with TRBJ2-1; possible D gene TRBD2, 6 bases. Trimming stripped 5 bases from V and 6 bases from J, with 14 bases between. Looked up from germline, CDR1 is MNHEY and CDR2 is SVGAGI. The CDR3 is 14 amino acids.

Worth noting for this clone: The same CDR3 arises from other DNA sequences in this sample as well. The chain uses TRBV29-1 and TRBJ2-7; TRBD2 agrees at 7 bases. CDR3 size: 11 residues. J was trimmed by 3 bases and V by 6 bases; bases with no gene match: 2. Germline CDR1 is SQVTM and CDR2 is ANQGSEA. Here the CDR3 DNA reads TGCAGCGTCCAGCGGGACTACGAGCAGTACTTC. Residues: CSVQRDYEQYF.

The rearrangement links TRBV2 to TRBJ1-2, with TRBD1 as a possible D gene (6 bases). Germline V gene sequence: CDR1 SNHLY, CDR2 FYNNEI. The CDR3 runs to 14 residues. Trimming shortened V by 6 bases and J by 4 bases, and 15 bases separated the two germline ends. In DNA, the CDR3 is TGTGCCAGCAGAATAGGGGGGCAGGCCTATGGCTACACCTTC. The encoded protein is CASRIGGQAYGYTF.

V is TRBV10-2 and J is TRBJ1-4; 11 bases are a match to TRBD1. The length of the CDR3 is 14 residues. J lost 7 bases, V lost 4 bases, and 2 bases had no gene match. The germline V gene has CDR1 WSHSY and CDR2 SAAADI. The CDR3 coding sequence is TGCGCCAGCAGTGCCGGGACAGGGGGTGAAAAACTGTTTTTT. As protein: CASSAGTGGEKLFF.

Relative to its sample, this clone is hyperexpanded. The sample holds other DNA sequences that translate to the same CDR3. V is TRBV6-4 and J is TRBJ2-7, with 13 nucleotides matching TRBD2. Germline lookup yields CDR1 MRHNA and CDR2 SNTAGT. The ends lost 4 bases at V and 2 bases at J; junction bases unmatched: 5. The CDR3 is 16 residues long. CDR3 amino acids: CASSAGGLAGTYEQYF. CDR3 DNA: TGTGCCAGCAGTGCTGGGGGACTAGCGGGAACCTACGAGCAGTACTTC.

V gene TRBV7-9 combines with J gene TRBJ2-5; D is tentatively TRBD1 or TRBD2 (5 bases each). CDR1 is SEHNR, CDR2 FQNEAQ, per germline (reference sequence). The CDR3 covers 15 residues. V was trimmed by 3 bases and J by 5 bases, leaving 16 bases between them. CDR3 bases: TGTGCCAGCAGCTTTGGTTTCAGGGAGACGGAGACCCAGTACTTC. As protein: CASSFGFRETETQYF.

The rearrangement links TRBV4-2 to TRBJ1-3; 8 positions match TRBD1. Germline V CDR1 and CDR2: LGHNA, YNFKEQ. The CDR3 has 16 amino acids. J lost 4 bases, V lost 0 bases, and 5 bases had no gene match. DNA of the CDR3: TGTGCCAGCAGCCAAGATCAGGGGGCGCCCGGAAACACCATATATTTT. It is translated as CASSQDQGAPGNTIYF.

V and J are TRBV12-5 and TRBJ2-3; 10 bases line up with TRBD1. The V and J ends lost 5 bases and 5 bases, in that order; junction bases with no gene match: 7. The CDR3 covers 15 residues. Germline V gene lookup returns CDR1 LGHNT and CDR2 FRNRAP. Written as DNA, the CDR3 is TGTGCTAGTGGTCTCGGGACAGGGGTGCAAGATACGCAGTATTTT. It yields the protein CASGLGTGVQDTQYF.

The gene calls are TRBV5-1 and TRBJ2-3; 10 nucleotides align to TRBD1. This CDR3 is built from 15 residues. Germline CDR1 reads SGHRS; CDR2 reads YFSETQ. V lost 0 bases and J lost 2; bases outside the gene matches: 0. The CDR3 region has the DNA TGCGCCAGCAGCTTGGGACAGGGGGCCACAGATACGCAGTATTTT. Translation: CASSLGQGATDTQYF.

This clone was observed a few times. The chain recombines TRBV6-4 with TRBJ2-1; TRBD2 matches 14 bases. CDR3 length: 16 residues. CDR1 is MRHNA and CDR2 is SNTAGT in the germline V gene. V shed 0 bases and J 6 bases; nucleotides not matched to a gene: 1. CDR3: CASSDSTSGGANEQFF. Here the CDR3 DNA reads TGTGCCAGCAGTGACTCGACTAGCGGGGGGGCCAATGAGCAGTTCTTC.

V gene TRBV6-4 combines with J gene TRBJ2-3; D not certain. CDR3 size: 13 residues. Trimming stripped 2 bases from V and 6 bases from J, with 9 bases between. Germline V lookup: CDR1 MRHNA, CDR2 SNTAGT. The CDR3 sequence: CASSDGPHDTQYF. The CDR3 DNA reads as TGTGCCAGCAGTGACGGACCCCACGATACGCAGTATTTT.

The sample holds a few counts of this clone. The chain employs TRBV5-1 and TRBJ1-3, with D possibly being TRBD1 (5 bases). The germline CDR1 and CDR2 sequences are SGHRS and YFSETQ. Trimming cost V 2 bases and J 2 bases, with 8 bases left between them. The CDR3 sequence is 14 residues long. CDR3 in DNA: TGCGCCAGCAGCTTTGACAGCGCTGGAAACACCATATATTTT. Its translation: CASSFDSAGNTIYF.

This clone is deemed medium-sized. V is TRBV6-4 and J is TRBJ2-3, with D possibly called TRBD1 or TRBD2 (5 bases each). The CDR3 sequence is 13 residues long. The V end lost 8 bases, the J end lost 3 bases, and 12 bases lay between the germline ends. Germline CDR1 MRHNA, CDR2 SNTAGT. CDR3 in amino acids: CASRDGETDTQYF. CDR3 in DNA: TGTGCCAGCCGGGACGGCGAAACAGATACGCAGTATTTT.